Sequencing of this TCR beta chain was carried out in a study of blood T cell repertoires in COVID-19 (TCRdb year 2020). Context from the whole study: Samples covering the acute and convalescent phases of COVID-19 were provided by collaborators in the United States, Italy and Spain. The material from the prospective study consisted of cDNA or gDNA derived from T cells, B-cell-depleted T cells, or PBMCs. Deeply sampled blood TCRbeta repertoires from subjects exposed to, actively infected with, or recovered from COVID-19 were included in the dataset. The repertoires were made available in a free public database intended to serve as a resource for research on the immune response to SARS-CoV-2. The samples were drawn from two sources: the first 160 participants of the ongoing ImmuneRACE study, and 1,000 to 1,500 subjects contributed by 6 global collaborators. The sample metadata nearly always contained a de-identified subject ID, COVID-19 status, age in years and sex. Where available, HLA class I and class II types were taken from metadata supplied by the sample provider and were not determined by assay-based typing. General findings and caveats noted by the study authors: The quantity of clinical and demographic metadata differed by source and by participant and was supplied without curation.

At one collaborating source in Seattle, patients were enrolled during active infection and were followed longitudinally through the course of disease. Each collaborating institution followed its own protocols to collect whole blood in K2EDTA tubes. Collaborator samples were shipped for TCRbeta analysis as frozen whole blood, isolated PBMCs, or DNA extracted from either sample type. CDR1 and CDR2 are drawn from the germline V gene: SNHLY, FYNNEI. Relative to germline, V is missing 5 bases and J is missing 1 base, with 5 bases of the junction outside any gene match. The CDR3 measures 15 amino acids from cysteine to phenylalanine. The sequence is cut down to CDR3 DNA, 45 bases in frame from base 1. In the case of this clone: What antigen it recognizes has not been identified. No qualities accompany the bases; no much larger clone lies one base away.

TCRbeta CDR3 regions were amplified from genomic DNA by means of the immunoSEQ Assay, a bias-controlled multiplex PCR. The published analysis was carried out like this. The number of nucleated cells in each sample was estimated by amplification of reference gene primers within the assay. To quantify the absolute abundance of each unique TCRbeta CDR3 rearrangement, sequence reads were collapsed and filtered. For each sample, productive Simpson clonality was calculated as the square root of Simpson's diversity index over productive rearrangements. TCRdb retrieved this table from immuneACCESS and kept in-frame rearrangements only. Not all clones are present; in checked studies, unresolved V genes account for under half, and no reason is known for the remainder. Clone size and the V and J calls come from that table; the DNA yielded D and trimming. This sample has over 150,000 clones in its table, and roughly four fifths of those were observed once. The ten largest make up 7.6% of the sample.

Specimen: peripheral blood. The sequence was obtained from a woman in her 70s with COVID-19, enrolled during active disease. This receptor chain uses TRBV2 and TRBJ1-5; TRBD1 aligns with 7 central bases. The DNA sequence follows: TGTGCCAGCAGTCTCTCGGGACAGAGCAATCAGCCCCAGCATTTT. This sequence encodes CASSLSGQSNQPQHF. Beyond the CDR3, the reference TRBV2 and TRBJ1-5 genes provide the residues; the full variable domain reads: EPEVTQTPSHQVTQMGQEVILRCVPISNHLYFYWYRQILGQKVEFLVSFYNNEISEKSEIFDDQFSVERPDGSNFTLKIRSTKLEDSAMYFCASSLSGQSNQPQHFGDGTRLSIL.